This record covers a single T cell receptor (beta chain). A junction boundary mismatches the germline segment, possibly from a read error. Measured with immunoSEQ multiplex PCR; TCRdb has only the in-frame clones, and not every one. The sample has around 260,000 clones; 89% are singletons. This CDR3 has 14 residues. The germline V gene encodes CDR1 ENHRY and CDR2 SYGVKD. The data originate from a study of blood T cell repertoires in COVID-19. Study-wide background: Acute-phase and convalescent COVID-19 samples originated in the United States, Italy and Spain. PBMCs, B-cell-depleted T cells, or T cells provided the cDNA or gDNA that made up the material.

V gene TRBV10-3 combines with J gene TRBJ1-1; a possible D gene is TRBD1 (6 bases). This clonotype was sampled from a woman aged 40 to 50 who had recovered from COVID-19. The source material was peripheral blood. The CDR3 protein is CATLGTNENTKAFF. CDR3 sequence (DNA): TGTGCCACCCTCGGGACAAATGAGAACACTAAAGCTTTCTTT.